What follows are 9 T cell receptor beta chains derived from one specimen sequenced in a study of shared clonotypes between healthy human individuals. Method: immunoSEQ multiplex PCR; TCRdb's copy keeps in-frame clones and lacks some. Altogether 500,000 to 550,000 clones are present, roughly 95% being singletons, with the ten largest covering 0.064%. Specimen: naive CD4+ T cells sorted from blood. Subset: CD45RA+ positively selected. The receptor set was obtained from a woman aged 30 to 39 in good health.

CDR3 sequence reads: CASSPRTGRGVEAFF. DNA of the CDR3: TGTGCCAGTAGTCCACGGACAGGAAGGGGGGTTGAAGCTTTCTTT. The V call is TRBV19, the J call TRBJ1-1; 7 positions agree with TRBD1. The CDR3 covers 15 residues. V lost 5 bases, J lost 7 bases, and 13 bases stayed unmatched. Germline CDR1 is LNHDA and CDR2 is SQIVND (reference sequence).

The rearrangement joins TRBV11-3 to TRBJ1-1; D is perhaps TRBD1 (6 bases). V was pared by 5 bases and J by 1 base, with 11 bases between. The CDR3 covers 14 residues. Germline assignment: CDR1 SGHNT and CDR2 YENEEA. The CDR3 DNA reads as TGTGCCAGCAGCCCCGGGGGGCGGAACACTGAAGCTTTCTTT. Its translation: CASSPGGRNTEAFF.

The V gene is TRBV4-1, the J gene TRBJ2-3; D possibly corresponds to TRBD1 (6 bases). The CDR3 spans 18 residues. V gave up 8 bases and J gave up 2 bases, with 26 bases separating them. Germline values: CDR1 MGHRA, CDR2 YSYEKL. This chain's CDR3 is CASATGTLQGWYTDTQYF. CDR3 nucleotide sequence: TGCGCCAGCGCTACCGGGACACTGCAGGGATGGTACACAGATACGCAGTATTTT.

As concerns this clone: A junction end diverges from the germline sequence, so it may reflect a read error. The same CDR3 is also encoded by other DNA sequences in this sample. The chain links TRBV19 to TRBJ1-5, with 8 bases lining up with TRBD1. The V gene's germline CDR1 is LNHDA and CDR2 SQIVND (reference sequence). The CDR3 totals 14 residues. The CDR3 sequence: CASSIAGGNQPQHF. The CDR3 region has the DNA TGTGCCAGTAGTATAGCAGGGGGCAACCAGCCCCAGCATTTT.

The chain recombines TRBV6-7 with TRBJ2-7; D gene unclear. TRBV6-7 carries the ORF label, with uncertain function. V was shortened by 2 bases and J by 3 bases, with 23 bases between the two germline ends. CDR3 length: 18 amino acids. CDR3 protein: CASSYPSRVGPYFYEQYF. The CDR3 bases are TGTGCCAGCAGTTACCCTTCGAGAGTCGGGCCGTACTTCTACGAGCAGTACTTC.

The chain recombines TRBV4-1 with TRBJ2-6, with D possibly being TRBD2 (5 bases). Trimming left V 1 base short and J 1 base short, with 11 bases between. The CDR3 is 17 amino acids. Germline CDR1 MGHRA, CDR2 YSYEKL. CDR3 sequence reads: CASSQVDRGSGANVLTF. In nucleotides, the CDR3 is TGCGCCAGCAGCCAAGTAGATCGGGGTTCTGGGGCCAACGTCCTGACTTTC.

The chain carries TRBV19 and TRBJ2-5; 9 bases fit TRBD2. The CDR3 spans 16 residues. The germline V gene encodes CDR1 LNHDA and CDR2 SQIVND (reference sequence). V shed 6 bases, J shed 10 bases, and the junction held 18 bases outside the gene matches. CDR3: CASSPWGSYPSGDQYF. The CDR3 DNA reads TGTGCCAGTAGCCCCTGGGGGAGTTACCCTAGCGGGGACCAGTACTTC.

Concerning this clone itself: This sample also contains other DNA sequences that code for the same CDR3. The J gene is TRBJ2-7, the V gene TRBV11-3, with D tentatively TRBD1 (5 bases). Trimming removed 4 bases at V and 4 bases at J, with 5 bases between. In germline, CDR1 is SGHNT, CDR2 YENEEA. The CDR3 is 11 amino acids. CDR3 sequence reads: CASSSGYEQYF. The CDR3 nucleotides read TGTGCCAGCAGCTCAGGGTACGAGCAGTACTTC.

Only one count was recorded for this clone. This sequence joins TRBV30 and TRBJ1-5; unclear D gene. This CDR3 is 15 amino acids long. From germline, CDR1 is GTSNPN and CDR2 SVGIG (reference sequence). Trimming pared 2 bases from V and 0 bases from J, leaving 11 bases between. The CDR3 DNA reads TGTGCCTGGAGTCGTGACAACTATAGCAATCAGCCCCAGCATTTT. This gives the protein CAWSRDNYSNQPQHF.